This is a list of T cell receptor beta chains from one sample in a study of cytomegalovirus exposure and HLA in healthy donors. Clones were read by immunoSEQ multiplex PCR, and TCRdb kept only the in-frame ones, dropping some. Seen here are 120,000 or so clones, about 78% observed once, and the top ten hold 8.2%. The sample comprised PBMCs. The receptors were gathered from a woman aged 40 to 50 in good health and CMV-seropositive. The CDR3 runs from the conserved cysteine through the conserved F or W. Where a row states a size, it is once, few, many or the class of an expanded clone; other rows omit it.

v_call clone_size cdr3_aa
TRBV7-2 once CASSRDRAITEAFF
TRBV6-4 NA CASSEQGDTEAFF
TRBV7-2 NA CASSLTSGGVYEQYF
TRBV25-1 few CASSDDGTGGDTEAFF
TRBV4-2 NA CASSQGPAGGPGDTQYF
TRBV18 NA CASSPLIRTANYGYTF
TRBV19 NA CASSAGTHEKLFF
TRBV18 NA CASSPEGGGGYTF
TRBV2 NA CASSGNRGTEKLFF
TRBV5-6 NA CASSLGASGAYNEQFF
TRBV19 NA CASSISGGNEQFF
TRBV2 NA CASSEDSTNYGYTF
TRBV4-3 NA CASSQDVAAVEQYF
TRBV7-9 NA CASSPGTVRNQPQHF
TRBV14 NA CASSRAQGRDEQYF
TRBV11-2 few CASSPGQRNEKLFF
TRBV7-9 NA CASSSQGATEAFF
TRBV7-2 NA CASSLGGSGTNTGELFF
TRBV29-1 NA CSVAPGTEF
TRBV27 NA CASSLGGQGAYGYTF
TRBV4-2 once CASSLGQGASGNTIYF
TRBV7-2 NA CASSYKGDTQYF
TRBV27 NA CASSPAGVSYEQYF
TRBV19 NA CASSRRGQGLAF
TRBV27 few CASKTGRETQYF
TRBV10-3 once CAISEQLAGGEETQYF
TRBV4-1 NA CASSQPTGVNYGYTF
TRBV4-2 few CASSQDRREENEQYF
TRBV5-1 NA CASSSTGINEKLFF
TRBV5-1 NA CASSLTGWNTEAFF
TRBV2 NA CASWYSGGLSTDTQYF